This T cell receptor (beta chain) was documented in a study of spatial heterogeneity in lung cancer. Study context: The average count in raw reads for each unique TCR and UMI combination exceeded eight appearances.

The CDR3 sequence is 12 residues long. The germline CDR1 and CDR2 sequences are WSHSY and SAAADI. V was clipped by 4 bases and J by 16 bases; unmatched bases: 10. Time point meaning: sample taken at primary tumor resection. Tumor, nontumor lung or frozen PBMC supplied whole RNA, sequenced without sorting. A single record per CDR3 protein comes from TCRdb applying MiXCR to the 5' RACE reads. The profile covers some 3,300 distinct CDR3 sequences, with 7.5% to 10% appearing a single time and 28% taken by the ten largest. This clonotype was seen repeatedly, ten times or more. The receptor's source is a male donor with early-stage non-small cell lung cancer. V gene TRBV10-2 combines with J gene TRBJ2-1; the match to TRBD2 covers 7 bases. The starting material was normal lung tissue next to the tumor, obtained at surgery. CDR3 residues: CASSAVGGRQFF. CDR3 nucleotides: TGCGCCAGCAGTGCCGTGGGCGGGAGACAATTCTTC.